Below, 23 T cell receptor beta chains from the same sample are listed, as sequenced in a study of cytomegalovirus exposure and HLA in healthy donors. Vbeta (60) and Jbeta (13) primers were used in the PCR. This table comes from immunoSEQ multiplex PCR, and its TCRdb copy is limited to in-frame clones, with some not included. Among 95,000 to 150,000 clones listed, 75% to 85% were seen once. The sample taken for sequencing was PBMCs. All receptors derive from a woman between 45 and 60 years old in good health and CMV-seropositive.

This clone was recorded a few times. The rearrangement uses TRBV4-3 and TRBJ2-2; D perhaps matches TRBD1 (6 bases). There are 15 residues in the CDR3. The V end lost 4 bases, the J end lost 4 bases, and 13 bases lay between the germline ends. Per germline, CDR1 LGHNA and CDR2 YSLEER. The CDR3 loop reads CASSPQVQGTGELFF. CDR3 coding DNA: TGCGCCAGCAGCCCTCAAGTACAGGGCACCGGGGAGCTGTTTTTT.

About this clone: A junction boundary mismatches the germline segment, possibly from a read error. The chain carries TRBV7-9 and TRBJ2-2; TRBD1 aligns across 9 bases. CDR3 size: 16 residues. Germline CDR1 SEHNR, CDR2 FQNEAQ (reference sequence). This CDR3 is CSSSLVQGALAGELFF. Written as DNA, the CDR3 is TGTTCCAGCAGCTTAGTACAGGGGGCTTTGGCCGGGGAGCTGTTTTTT.

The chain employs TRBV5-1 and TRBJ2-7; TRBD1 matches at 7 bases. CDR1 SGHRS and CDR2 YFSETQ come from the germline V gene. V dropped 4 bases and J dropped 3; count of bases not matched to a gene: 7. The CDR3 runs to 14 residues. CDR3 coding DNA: TGCGCCAGCAGCCCACGGACAGGACTCTACGAGCAGTACTTC. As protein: CASSPRTGLYEQYF.

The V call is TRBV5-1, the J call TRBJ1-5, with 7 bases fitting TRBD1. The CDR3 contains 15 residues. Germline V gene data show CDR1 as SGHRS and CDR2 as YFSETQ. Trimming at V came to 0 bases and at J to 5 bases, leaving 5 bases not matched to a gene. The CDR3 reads CASSLGDSLHQPQHF. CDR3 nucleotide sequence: TGCGCCAGCAGCTTGGGGGACAGCTTACATCAGCCCCAGCATTTT.

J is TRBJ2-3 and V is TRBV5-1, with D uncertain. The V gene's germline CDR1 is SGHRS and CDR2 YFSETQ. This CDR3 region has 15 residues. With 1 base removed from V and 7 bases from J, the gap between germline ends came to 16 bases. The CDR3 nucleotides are TGCGCCAGCAGCTTGTCCCCTGGGCCTGGGTATACGCAGTATTTT. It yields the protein CASSLSPGPGYTQYF.

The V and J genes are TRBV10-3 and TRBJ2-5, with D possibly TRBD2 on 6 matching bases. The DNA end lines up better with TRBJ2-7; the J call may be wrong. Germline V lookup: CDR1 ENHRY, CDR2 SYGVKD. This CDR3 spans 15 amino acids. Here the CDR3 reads CAIAAGRGPSYEQYF. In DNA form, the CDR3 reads TGTGCCATTGCGGCGGGACGGGGCCCATCCTACGAGCAGTACTTC.

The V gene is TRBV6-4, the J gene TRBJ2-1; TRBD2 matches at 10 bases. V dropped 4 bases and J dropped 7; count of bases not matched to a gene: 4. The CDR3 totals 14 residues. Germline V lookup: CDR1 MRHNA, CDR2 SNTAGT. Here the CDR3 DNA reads TGTGCCAGCAGTGCGTCTAGCGGGAGTAATGAGCAGTTCTTC. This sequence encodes CASSASSGSNEQFF.

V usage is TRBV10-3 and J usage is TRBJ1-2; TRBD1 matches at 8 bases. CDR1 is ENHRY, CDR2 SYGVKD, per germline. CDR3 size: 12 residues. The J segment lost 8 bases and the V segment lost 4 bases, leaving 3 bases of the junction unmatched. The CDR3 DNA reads TGTGCCATCAGTGGGACAGGGCCGGGCTACACCTTC. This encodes CAISGTGPGYTF.

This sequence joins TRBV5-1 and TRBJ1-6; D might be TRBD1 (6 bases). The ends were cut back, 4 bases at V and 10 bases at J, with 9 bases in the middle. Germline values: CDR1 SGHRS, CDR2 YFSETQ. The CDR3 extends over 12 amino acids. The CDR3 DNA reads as TGCGCCAGCAGCCCCCAGGGGTCACCCCTCCACTTT. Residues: CASSPQGSPLHF.

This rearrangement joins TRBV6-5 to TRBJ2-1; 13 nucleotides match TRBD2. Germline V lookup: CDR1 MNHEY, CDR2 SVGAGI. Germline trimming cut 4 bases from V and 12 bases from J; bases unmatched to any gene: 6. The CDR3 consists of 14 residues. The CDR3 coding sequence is TGTGCCAGCAGTTCCTGGACTAGCGGGGGCCCGCAGTTCTTC. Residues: CASSSWTSGGPQFF.

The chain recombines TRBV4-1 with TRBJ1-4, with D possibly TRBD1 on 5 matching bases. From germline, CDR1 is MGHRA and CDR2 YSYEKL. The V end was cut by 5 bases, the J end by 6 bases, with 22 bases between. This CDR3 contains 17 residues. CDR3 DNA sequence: TGCGCCAGCAGCACACGATCGCGGACAAACAATTATGAAAAACTGTTTTTT. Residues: CASSTRSRTNNYEKLFF.

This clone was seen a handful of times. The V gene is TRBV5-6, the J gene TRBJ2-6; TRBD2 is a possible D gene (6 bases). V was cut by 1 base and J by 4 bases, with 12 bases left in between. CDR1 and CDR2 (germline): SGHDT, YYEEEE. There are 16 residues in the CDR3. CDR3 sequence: CASSLTGVRGANVLTF. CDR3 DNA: TGTGCCAGCAGCTTGACGGGGGTGAGGGGGGCCAACGTCCTGACTTTC.

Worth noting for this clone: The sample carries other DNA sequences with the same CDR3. The CDR3 loop is CASSLGGGTDTQYF. CDR3 coding DNA: TGCGCCAGCAGCTTGGGGGGGGGCACAGATACGCAGTATTTT. The chain combines TRBV5-1 with TRBJ2-3; maybe TRBD2 (6 bases). The CDR3 has 14 amino acids. V lost 0 bases to trimming and J lost 1 base, with 6 bases between them. Germline V gene lookup returns CDR1 SGHRS and CDR2 YFSETQ.

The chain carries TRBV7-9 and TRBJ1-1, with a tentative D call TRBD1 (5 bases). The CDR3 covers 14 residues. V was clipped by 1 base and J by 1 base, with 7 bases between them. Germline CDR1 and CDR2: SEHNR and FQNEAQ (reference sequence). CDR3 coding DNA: TGTGCCAGCAGCTTAGGACAGAGGAACACTGAAGCTTTCTTT. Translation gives CASSLGQRNTEAFF.

The CDR3 DNA sequence: TGTGCCAGCTCGCGGACGGGGGGGAACACAGATACGCAGTATTTT. Amino acids: CASSRTGGNTDTQYF. The chain has TRBV18 and TRBJ2-3, with 8 bases fitting TRBD2. V shed 6 bases and J 2 bases; nucleotides not matched to a gene: 7. This CDR3 region has 15 residues. CDR1 KGHSH and CDR2 LQKENI come from the germline V gene.

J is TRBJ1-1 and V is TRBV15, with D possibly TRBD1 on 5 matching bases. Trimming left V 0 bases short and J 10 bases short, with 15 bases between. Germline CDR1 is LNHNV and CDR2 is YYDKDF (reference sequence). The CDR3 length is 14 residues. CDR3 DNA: TGTGCCACCAGCAGAGATTCAGGGTTTGGGTCAGCTTTCTTT. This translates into CATSRDSGFGSAFF.

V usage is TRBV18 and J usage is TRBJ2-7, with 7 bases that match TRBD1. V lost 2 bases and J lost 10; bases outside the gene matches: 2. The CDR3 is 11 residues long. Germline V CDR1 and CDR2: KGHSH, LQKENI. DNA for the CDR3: TGTGCCAGCTCACCAGACAGGGTCCAGTACTTC. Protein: CASSPDRVQYF.

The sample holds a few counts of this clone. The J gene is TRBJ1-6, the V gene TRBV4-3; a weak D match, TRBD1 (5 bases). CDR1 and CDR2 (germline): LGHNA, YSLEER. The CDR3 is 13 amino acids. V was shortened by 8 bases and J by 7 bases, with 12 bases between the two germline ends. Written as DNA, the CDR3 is TGCGCCAGCGGGGGGACGTACAATTCACCCCTCCACTTT. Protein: CASGGTYNSPLHF.

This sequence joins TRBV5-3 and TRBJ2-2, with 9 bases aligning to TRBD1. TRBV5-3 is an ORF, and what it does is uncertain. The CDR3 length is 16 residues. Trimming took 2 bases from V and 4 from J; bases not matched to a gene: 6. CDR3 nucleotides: TGTGCCAGAAGCTTCTCAGGACAGGGGAGCACCGGGGAGCTGTTTTTT. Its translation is CARSFSGQGSTGELFF.

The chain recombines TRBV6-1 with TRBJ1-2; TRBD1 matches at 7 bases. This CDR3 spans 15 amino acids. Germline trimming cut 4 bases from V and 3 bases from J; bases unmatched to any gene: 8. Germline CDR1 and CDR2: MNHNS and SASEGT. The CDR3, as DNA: TGTGCCAGCAGTGTAAACAGGGGCCTTCACTATGGCTACACCTTC. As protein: CASSVNRGLHYGYTF.

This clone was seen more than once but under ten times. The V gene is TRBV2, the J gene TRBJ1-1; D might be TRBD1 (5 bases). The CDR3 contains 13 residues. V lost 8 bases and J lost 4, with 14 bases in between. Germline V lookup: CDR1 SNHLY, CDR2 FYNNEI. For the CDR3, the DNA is TGTGCCAGCCGTGGGGGAGGAGGCACTGAAGCTTTCTTT. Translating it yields CASRGGGGTEAFF.

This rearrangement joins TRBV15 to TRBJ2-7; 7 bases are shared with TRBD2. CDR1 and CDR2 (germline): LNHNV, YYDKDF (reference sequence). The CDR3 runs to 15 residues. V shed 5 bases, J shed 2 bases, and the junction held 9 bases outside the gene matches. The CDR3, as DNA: TGTGCCACCAGCTCCCAAACGGGGGGAGCCTACGAGCAGTACTTC. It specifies CATSSQTGGAYEQYF.

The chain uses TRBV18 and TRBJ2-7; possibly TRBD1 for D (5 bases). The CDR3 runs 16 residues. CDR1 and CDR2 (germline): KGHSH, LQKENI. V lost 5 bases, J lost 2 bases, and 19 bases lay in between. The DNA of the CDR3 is TGTGCCAGCTCATCCCGGTTTGGGGCGCCGACCTACGAGCAGTACTTC. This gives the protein CASSSRFGAPTYEQYF.